This TCR beta chain is from a study of T cell responses to AZD1222 COVID-19 vaccine. Clones were read by immunoSEQ multiplex PCR, and TCRdb kept only the in-frame ones, dropping some. Found here are 110,000 to 150,000 clones, around 85% of them singletons; the top ten hold roughly 7.3%. V was clipped by 2 bases and J by 1 base, with 12 bases between them. From germline, CDR1 is MNHEY and CDR2 SMNVEV (reference sequence). The CDR3 has 16 residues. Sequences were derived from peripheral blood, sampled on day 0 of AZD1222 vaccination. V usage is TRBV27 and J usage is TRBJ1-5; D may be TRBD1 (6 bases). The receptor was isolated from an adult in good health. CDR3 in DNA: TGTGCCAGCAGTTTAACTACAGGGCTAAGCAATCAGCCCCAGCATTTT. This translates into CASSLTTGLSNQPQHF.